A single TCR beta chain is shown here with its context. Its antigen is as yet unknown. An end of the junction does not agree with germline; a read error may underlie this. This entry is derived from a study of cytomegalovirus exposure and HLA in healthy donors. Sampled while nominally healthy, donors likely had unrecorded immune exposures. The PCR employed 60 Vbeta primers together with 13 Jbeta primers. Profiling relied on immunoSEQ multiplex PCR, and the TCRdb table lists in-frame clones only, not all of them. The data contain about 210,000 clones, around 90% of them seen just once; the ten biggest clones take up 1.1%. Findings and caveats of the study: The investigators catalogued 150 to 200 TCR beta chains as cytomegalovirus-associated. For most TCR beta V segments, an earlier analysis put the productive rate at about 90% or about 30% of the time. As a later analysis revealed, most CMV-associated TCR beta chains appeared HLA-restricted.

This sequence was found in a boy aged 2 to 10 in good health and CMV-seronegative. The specimen sequenced was PBMCs.

The CDR3 DNA reads TGTTCCAGCAGCTTACATTCGGCGGGGGAGGGCTACACCTTC. Encoded protein: CSSSLHSAGEGYTF. J is TRBJ1-2 and V is TRBV7-9, with D possibly matching TRBD1 (5 bases). CDR1 SEHNR and CDR2 FQNEAQ come from the germline V gene (reference sequence). The CDR3 loop spans 14 amino acids. The whole variable domain, remainder taken from reference TRBV7-9 and TRBJ1-2, is DTGVSQNPRHKITKRGQNVTFRCDPISEHNRLYWYRQTLGQGPEFLTYFQNEAQLEKSRLLSDRFSAERPKGSFSTLEIQRTEQGDSAMYLCSSSLHSAGEGYTFGSGTRLTVV.